This entry describes one T cell receptor beta chain. What it binds is unknown. This sample is drawn from a study of shared clonotypes between healthy human individuals. At the level of the study: Sampling drew on donors who were a couple of women and a few men aged 18 to 49. Study results and caveats: Donor scarcity curtailed the genetic and exposure-history diversity represented herein.

V was trimmed by 0 bases and J by 7 bases, leaving 22 bases between them. The V gene's germline CDR1 is WNHNN and CDR2 SYGVQD (reference sequence). This CDR3 has 17 amino acids. In the source study's methods: Junction-only immunoSEQ sequences carried no quality scores, so filtering differed. Only in-frame clones appear in the TCRdb table, and some are missing; sequencing was by immunoSEQ multiplex PCR. For V, J and clone size, that table is used; D and trimming come from the DNA. The top ten clones hold approximately 12% of a sample with fewer than 550,000 clones, 60% to 80% of them seen once. Input material: PBMCs. This TCR came from a woman aged 35 to 49 in good health. Some clones in this sample may be carry-over from other donors' samples. The chain employs TRBV10-1 and TRBJ2-7; a possible D gene is TRBD2 (5 bases). This CDR3 is CASSESSDTRAGGEQYF. CDR3 bases: TGCGCCAGCAGTGAGTCTTCGGATACTCGGGCTGGCGGGGAGCAGTACTTC.